There are a few counts of the clone carrying this T cell receptor beta chain. What it binds is not known. TCRdb reanalysed the reads using MiXCR and keeps one entry per CDR3 protein. Here the sample spans approximately 470,000 distinct CDR3 sequences, about two fifths being singletons. The data were taken from a study of T cell repertoires in cytomegalovirus infection. Study findings and constraints: Carriers of CMV and the relevant HLA type were discriminated by public TCR beta frequency. HLA-C-restricted CMV clonotypes gave the most frequent clonotype in two of eight donors.

Per the germline V gene, CDR1 is SGHTA and CDR2 is FQGNSA. This CDR3 spans 13 amino acids. Deletions cut 3 bases from V and 6 bases from J, with 9 bases between. The V and J genes are TRBV7-2 and TRBJ1-5; a possible D gene is TRBD1 (5 bases). The sequence derives from a human donor in good health (CMV status not recorded). Some clones in this sample may be carry-over from other donors' samples. The sample consisted of cultured PBMCs, taken from culture after CMV antigen stimulation. CDR3 nucleotides: TGTGCCAGCAGCTTGATGGGGACTCAGCCCCAGCATTTT. It specifies CASSLMGTQPQHF.